The text below deals with one TCR beta chain. This sample is drawn from a study of post-analysis software for immune sequencing data. Unique molecular identifiers tagged the TCR beta cDNA libraries. The authors obtained 500,000 or so cDNA molecules from approximately 1 to 10 million T cells. TCRdb reprocessed the PCR reads with MiXCR, giving one entry per CDR3 protein. The data hold about 770,000 distinct CDR3 sequences, with around 45% observed a single time. Sequencing input: blood. The origin of this receptor is a girl aged 5-17 years with multiple sclerosis.

The DNA for the CDR3 is TGTGCCAGCAGTTACTCGTCCGGGACTAGCGGGAGGAAATGGTCCTACAATGAGCAGTTCTTC. This gives the protein CASSYSSGTSGRKWSYNEQFF. The chain carries TRBV6-5 and TRBJ2-1; 15 bases align to TRBD2. Germline-derived CDR1 and CDR2 are MNHEY and SVGAGI. Unmatched junction bases numbered 10, after V lost 0 bases and J lost 1 base. CDR3 length: 21 residues.